The present T cell receptor (beta chain) was sequenced within a study of T cell responses to AZD1222 COVID-19 vaccine. As to this clone: Its antigen is not known.

Assay used: immunoSEQ multiplex PCR; TCRdb lists only in-frame clones, some missing. Of over 120,000 clones in the sample, roughly nine tenths were seen once. With 5 bases clipped from V and 0 bases from J, the junction kept 7 bases outside the gene matches. Per the germline V gene, CDR1 is MNHEY and CDR2 is SVGEGT. The CDR3 covers 16 residues. Study-wide findings and caveats: Clonal diversity was possibly underestimated, and the donors were mostly white British, with more females. Researchers report vaccine-associated CD4 TCRs spanning spike, with dominance at 160-218 and 743-854. Following two doses of AZD1222, Spike-specific TCR breadth and depth rose. Recipients of AZD1222 seropositive at baseline numbered only 5 or 6.

The V and J genes are TRBV6-2 or TRBV6-3 and TRBJ1-5; 7 bases match TRBD1. This clonotype was obtained from an adult who received the AZD1222 COVID-19 vaccine. The specimen comprised peripheral blood, sampled 28 days after the second AZD1222 dose. DNA of the CDR3: TGTGCCAGCAGTGACAGGGTCTCCTATAGCAATCAGCCCCAGCATTTT. Translated: CASSDRVSYSNQPQHF.